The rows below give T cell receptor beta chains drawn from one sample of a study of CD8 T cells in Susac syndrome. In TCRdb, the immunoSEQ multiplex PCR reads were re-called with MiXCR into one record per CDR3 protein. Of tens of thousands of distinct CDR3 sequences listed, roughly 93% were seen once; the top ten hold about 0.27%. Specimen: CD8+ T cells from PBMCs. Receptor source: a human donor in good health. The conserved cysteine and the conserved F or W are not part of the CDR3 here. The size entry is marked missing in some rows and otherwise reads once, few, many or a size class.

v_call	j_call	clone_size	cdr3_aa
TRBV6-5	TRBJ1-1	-	ASSYPGAEAF
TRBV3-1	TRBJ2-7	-	ASSQFRGYEQY
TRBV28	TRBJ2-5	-	ASSYGGGWGRQETQY
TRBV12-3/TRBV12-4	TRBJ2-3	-	ASSFKWGTDTQY
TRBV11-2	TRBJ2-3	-	ANGLAGRTDTQY
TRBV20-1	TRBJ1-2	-	SARTGHGYT
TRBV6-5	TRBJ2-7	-	ASSPTWGAANEQY
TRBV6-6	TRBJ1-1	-	ATTAQPNTEAF
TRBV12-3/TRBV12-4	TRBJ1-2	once	ASSPAPLGDGYT
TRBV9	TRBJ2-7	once	ASSEWDGTYEQY
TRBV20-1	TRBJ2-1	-	SATDRALNEQF
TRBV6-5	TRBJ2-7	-	ASSYSASRGYEQY
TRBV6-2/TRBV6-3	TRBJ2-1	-	ASSYRGTGNNEQF
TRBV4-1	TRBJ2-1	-	ASSQDRRGWQF
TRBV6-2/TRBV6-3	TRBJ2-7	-	ASSTTGTVSYEQY
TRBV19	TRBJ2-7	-	ASSTDSSYEQY
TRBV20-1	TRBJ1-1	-	SARPTRGLPFEAF
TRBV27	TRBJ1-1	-	ASSLSRQNEAF
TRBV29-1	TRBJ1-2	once	SVPQGAWGYT
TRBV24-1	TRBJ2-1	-	ATSDTVSEQF
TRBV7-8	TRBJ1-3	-	ASSPRRGGISGNTIY
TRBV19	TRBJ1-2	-	ASTPYQGNYGYT
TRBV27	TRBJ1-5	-	ASSWDRDNQPQH
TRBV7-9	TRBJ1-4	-	ASSPVDRGREKLF
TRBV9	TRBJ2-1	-	ASSVASGGYNEQF
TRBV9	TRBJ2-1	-	ASSVGLATYNEQF
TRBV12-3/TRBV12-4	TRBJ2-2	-	ASTAQGLLNTGELF
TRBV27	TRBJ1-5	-	ASSLSGDRYSEPQH
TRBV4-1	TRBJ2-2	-	ASSQSGGLDGELF
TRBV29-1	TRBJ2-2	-	SATSPTGELF
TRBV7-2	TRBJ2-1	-	ASSLVYNEQF
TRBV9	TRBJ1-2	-	ASSVNSYGYT
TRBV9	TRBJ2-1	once	ASSAGQGDNEQF
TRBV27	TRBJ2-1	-	ASSWGRQGPRHNEQF
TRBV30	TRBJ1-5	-	AWSSGTGGNQPQH
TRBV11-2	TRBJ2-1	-	ASSFGTGPFNEQF
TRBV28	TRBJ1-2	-	ASSPDRTQGLLDHGYT
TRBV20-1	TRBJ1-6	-	SARDPAVSSYNSPLH
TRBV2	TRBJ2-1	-	ASRGRHEQF
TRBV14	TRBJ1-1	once	ASSQVVWGTEAF
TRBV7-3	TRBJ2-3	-	ASSGTGQGTDTQY
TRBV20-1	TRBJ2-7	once	SARGGAREAYEQY
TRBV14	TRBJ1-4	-	ASSYTRDRVPEKLF
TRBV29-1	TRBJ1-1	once	SVEVSEAF
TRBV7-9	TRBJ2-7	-	ASSPVNRAPYEQY
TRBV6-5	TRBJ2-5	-	ASSYSASGAGETQY
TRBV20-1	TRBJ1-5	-	SADTGGGQPQH
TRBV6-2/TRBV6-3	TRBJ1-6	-	ASSYSTGSSYNSPLH
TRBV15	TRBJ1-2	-	ATSSGTGYGYT
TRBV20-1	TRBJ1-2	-	SARDIEGGYGYT
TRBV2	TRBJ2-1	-	ASSRALTPGQEGNEQF
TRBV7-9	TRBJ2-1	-	ASRPGTTSYGEQF
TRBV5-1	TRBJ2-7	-	ASSFSSDRGYGLTYEQY
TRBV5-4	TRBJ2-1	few	ASSRGSEQF
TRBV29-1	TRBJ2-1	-	SVRATTNEQF
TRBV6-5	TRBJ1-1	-	ASCPTGLLDTEAF